A selection of T cell receptor beta chains follows, all from one sample in a study of shared clonotypes between healthy human individuals. Repertoires were generated with immunoSEQ multiplex PCR, while TCRdb's copy carries only in-frame clones and drops some. This sample has millions of clones, with around 95% found just once. The sequenced sample was naive CD4+ T cells sorted from blood. The receptor set was obtained from a man between 18 and 29 years old in good health. CDR3s include the opening cysteine and the closing phenylalanine or tryptophan. A D gene is named only where the DNA matches it firmly. Size tells how often a clone was seen (once, few, many) or the class of an expanded clone, and some rows leave it out.

j_gene: TRBJ1-6; v_gene: TRBV2; d_gene: NA; abundance: few; CDR3aa: CASSEAVAGWNSPLHF; CDR3nt: TGTGCCAGCAGTGAGGCGGTGGCGGGATGGAATTCACCCCTCCACTTT
j_gene: TRBJ2-3; v_gene: TRBV19; d_gene: NA; abundance: NA; CDR3aa: CASSIDLGTSTDTQYF; CDR3nt: TGTGCCAGTAGTATAGATCTGGGGACTAGCACAGATACGCAGTATTTT
j_gene: TRBJ2-7; v_gene: TRBV20-1; d_gene: NA; abundance: NA; CDR3aa: CSASPGNEQYF; CDR3nt: TGCAGTGCTAGCCCGGGTAACGAGCAGTACTTC
j_gene: TRBJ2-5; v_gene: TRBV10-3; d_gene: NA; abundance: NA; CDR3aa: CAIRGPQETQYF; CDR3nt: TGTGCCATCAGGGGACCCCAAGAGACCCAGTACTTC
j_gene: TRBJ2-2; v_gene: TRBV15; d_gene: NA; abundance: NA; CDR3aa: CATSVEAKAGELFF; CDR3nt: TGTGCCACCAGCGTCGAAGCTAAGGCCGGGGAGCTGTTTTTT
j_gene: TRBJ1-2; v_gene: TRBV6-5; d_gene: NA; abundance: NA; CDR3aa: CASSYLGTAYGYTF; CDR3nt: TGTGCCAGCAGTTACTTGGGGACTGCCTATGGCTACACCTTC
j_gene: TRBJ1-2; v_gene: TRBV28; d_gene: NA; abundance: NA; CDR3aa: CASSVPGENYGYTF; CDR3nt: TGTGCCAGCAGTGTCCCGGGAGAGAACTATGGCTACACCTTC
j_gene: TRBJ1-1; v_gene: TRBV6-5; d_gene: NA; abundance: NA; CDR3aa: CASSRWRDRDPEAFF; CDR3nt: TGTGCCAGCAGTAGGTGGAGGGACCGGGATCCTGAAGCTTTCTTT
j_gene: TRBJ2-4; v_gene: TRBV10-3; d_gene: NA; abundance: NA; CDR3aa: CAISESTAQDIQYF; CDR3nt: TGTGCCATCAGTGAGTCTACGGCACAGGACATTCAGTACTTC
j_gene: TRBJ2-7; v_gene: TRBV10-1; d_gene: NA; abundance: once; CDR3aa: CASSGAPPSRQYF; CDR3nt: TGCGCCAGCAGTGGAGCGCCGCCAAGTCGGCAGTACTTC
j_gene: TRBJ1-2; v_gene: TRBV7-9; d_gene: NA; abundance: NA; CDR3aa: CASSLGDGQGDYGYTF; CDR3nt: TGTGCCAGCAGCTTAGGGGATGGGCAGGGTGACTATGGCTACACCTTC
j_gene: TRBJ1-5; v_gene: TRBV5-6; d_gene: NA; abundance: NA; CDR3aa: CASSLAGAGNQPQHF; CDR3nt: TGTGCCAGCAGCTTGGCGGGGGCCGGCAATCAGCCCCAGCATTTT
j_gene: TRBJ2-1; v_gene: TRBV9; d_gene: NA; abundance: NA; CDR3aa: CASSVRGTSYNEQFF; CDR3nt: TGTGCCAGCAGCGTACGGGGGACTTCCTACAATGAGCAGTTCTTC
j_gene: TRBJ2-3; v_gene: TRBV15; d_gene: NA; abundance: NA; CDR3aa: CATSRDRRNTDTQYF; CDR3nt: TGTGCCACCAGCAGAGATAGGAGGAACACAGATACGCAGTATTTT
j_gene: TRBJ1-3; v_gene: TRBV5-4; d_gene: NA; abundance: NA; CDR3aa: CASSRKDPDDTIYF; CDR3nt: TGTGCCAGCAGCCGTAAGGACCCCGACGACACCATATATTTT
j_gene: TRBJ1-2; v_gene: TRBV5-1; d_gene: TRBD1; abundance: NA; CDR3aa: CASSPDRVNYGYTF; CDR3nt: TGCGCCAGCAGCCCTGACAGGGTAAACTATGGCTACACCTTC
j_gene: TRBJ2-2; v_gene: TRBV30; d_gene: NA; abundance: NA; CDR3aa: CAWSVAITGELFF; CDR3nt: TGTGCCTGGAGTGTAGCCATCACCGGGGAGCTGTTTTTT
j_gene: TRBJ2-1; v_gene: TRBV29-1; d_gene: TRBD1; abundance: NA; CDR3aa: CSFRQGISLDPNEQFF; CDR3nt: TGCAGCTTCAGACAGGGGATTTCCCTCGATCCAAATGAGCAGTTCTTC
j_gene: TRBJ1-2; v_gene: TRBV19; d_gene: TRBD1; abundance: NA; CDR3aa: CASSTQQGADGNYGYTF; CDR3nt: TGTGCCAGTAGTACCCAACAGGGGGCTGACGGTAACTATGGCTACACCTTC